Presented here are 29 T cell receptor beta chains from one specimen sequenced in a study of T cells expressing NK-cell markers. No DNA is given; TCRdb re-called the 5' RACE reads and lists each CDR3 protein once. This sample's table reports about 160,000 distinct CDR3 sequences. Sample: blood T cells: a sorted CD56 or NKG2C T cell subset, CD4+ or CD8+ T cells, or bulk PBMC T cells (not recorded which). All receptors derive from a man aged 18-70 years in good health.

This rearrangement joins TRBV5-4 to TRBJ2-7; TCRdb returns TRBD2, unconfirmable since there is no DNA. The CDR3 totals 14 residues. Germline V gene sequence: CDR1 SGHNT, CDR2 YYREEE (reference sequence). The chain's CDR3 is CASSFASGAYEQYF.

The chain has TRBV7-9 and TRBJ2-5. Germline CDR1 and CDR2: SEHNR and FQNEAQ (reference sequence). This CDR3 has 13 amino acids. Here the CDR3 reads CASSLAVQETQYF.

The chain has TRBV6-5 and TRBJ1-1. The length of the CDR3 is 16 residues. Per the germline V gene, CDR1 is MNHEY and CDR2 is SVGAGI. The CDR3 loop is CASSYQGPFMNTEAFF.

The gene calls are TRBV12-3 or TRBV12-4 and TRBJ1-1. The CDR3 length is 15 residues. The CDR3 spells CASSTSWPMNTEAFF.

The chain couples TRBV6-1 to TRBJ2-6; TCRdb calls TRBD1, which cannot be checked without DNA. CDR3 length equals 17 residues. Germline values: CDR1 MNHNS, CDR2 SASEGT. CDR3 residues: CASRRTDTRSGANVLTF.

The chain uses TRBV3-1 and TRBJ2-5; the D call of TRBD2 rests on TCRdb alone, since no DNA is present to check it. Germline V CDR1 and CDR2: LGHDT, YNNKEL (reference sequence). The CDR3 has 17 residues. The CDR3 spells CASKKGLAGQYQETQYF.

The chain links TRBV7-2 to TRBJ1-5. This CDR3 is built from 15 residues. Germline CDR1 and CDR2: SGHTA and FQGNSA. CDR3 loop: CASSLGDYSNQPQHF.

The CDR3 loop reads CASSEEQTTNEKLFF. The chain is built from TRBV2 and TRBJ1-4. CDR1 SNHLY and CDR2 FYNNEI come from the germline V gene. The CDR3 covers 15 residues. The entire variable domain, with the rest obtained from reference TRBV2 and TRBJ1-4, is as follows: EPEVTQTPSHQVTQMGQEVILRCVPISNHLYFYWYRQILGQKVEFLVSFYNNEISEKSEIFDDQFSVERPDGSNFTLKIRSTKLEDSAMYFCASSEEQTTNEKLFFGSGTQLSVL.

The chain combines TRBV30 with TRBJ2-5. CDR3 length equals 14 residues. Germline values: CDR1 GTSNPN, CDR2 SVGIG (reference sequence). CDR3 amino acids: CAWSGSGVQETQYF.

CDR3 residues: CSVEDPAGGPSGELFF. The chain carries TRBV29-1 and TRBJ2-2; checking the TCRdb D call of TRBD2 is not possible without DNA. The CDR3 spans 16 residues. CDR1 and CDR2 from the germline V gene are SQVTM and ANQGSEA.

The J gene is TRBJ1-1, the V gene TRBV6-5. Looked up from germline, CDR1 is MNHEY and CDR2 is SVGAGI. The CDR3 length is 15 residues. This CDR3 is CASSYSTKGTTEAFF.

The chain employs TRBV19 and TRBJ2-1. Germline CDR1 reads LNHDA; CDR2 reads SQIVND (reference sequence). The CDR3 is 14 residues long. The CDR3 reads CASASDLSYNEQFF.

The genes are TRBV12-3 or TRBV12-4 and TRBJ2-2. This CDR3 contains 12 residues. This chain's CDR3 is CASSRITGELFF.

The V gene is TRBV7-2, the J gene TRBJ1-6; TCRdb's D call of TRBD1 is untestable without DNA. The CDR3 runs to 17 residues. The V gene's germline CDR1 is SGHTA and CDR2 FQGNSA. CDR3 sequence reads: CASSLVGVSSYNSPLHF.

The chain is built from TRBV12-3 or TRBV12-4 and TRBJ2-3; the D call of TRBD1 rests on TCRdb alone, since no DNA is present to check it. CDR3 size: 16 residues. The CDR3 sequence is CASSPTLQGARDTQYF.

The chain carries TRBV7-9 and TRBJ1-1. Germline V gene data show CDR1 as SEHNR and CDR2 as FQNEAQ (reference sequence). The CDR3 has 14 residues. CDR3 sequence: CASSDGLQNTEAFF.

This chain uses TRBV6-1 with TRBJ1-6; without DNA, the TCRdb call of TRBD1 cannot be checked. The germline V gene encodes CDR1 MNHNS and CDR2 SASEGT. The CDR3 is 13 residues long. The CDR3 sequence: CASSPGGFAPLHF.

This sequence joins TRBV4-2 and TRBJ1-2; the D call of TRBD1 rests on TCRdb alone, since no DNA is present to check it. There are 15 residues in the CDR3. Germline CDR1 LGHNA, CDR2 YNFKEQ. The CDR3 protein is CASSQGRTGNYGYTF.

V gene TRBV21-1 combines with J gene TRBJ2-1; TCRdb returns TRBD1, unconfirmable since there is no DNA. TRBV21-1 is recorded as a pseudogene. There are 19 residues in the CDR3. CDR3 protein: CASSKERRARGSSYNEQFF.

V gene TRBV27 combines with J gene TRBJ2-1; the D gene TCRdb calls, TRBD2, cannot be checked with no DNA. The CDR3 covers 15 residues. Germline CDR1 reads MNHEY; CDR2 reads SMNVEV (reference sequence). The CDR3 loop reads CASSFLFGPNNEQFF.

J is TRBJ2-7 and V is TRBV2; no DNA is available, so the TRBD1 call from TCRdb remains unchecked. Germline lookup yields CDR1 SNHLY and CDR2 FYNNEI. This CDR3 comprises 15 residues. The CDR3 sequence: CASRERGQPSYEQYF.

The chain links TRBV28 to TRBJ1-5. Germline V gives CDR1 MDHEN, CDR2 SYDVKM. This CDR3 comprises 13 residues. The CDR3 loop is CASSFKVGQPQHF.

The chain has TRBV4-1 and TRBJ2-1; TCRdb outputs TRBD2, but without DNA this stays unchecked. The CDR3 is 15 residues long. Germline V gives CDR1 MGHRA, CDR2 YSYEKL. The CDR3 loop reads CASSLLLQVRDEQFF.

The chain is built from TRBV10-3 and TRBJ2-1; TCRdb reports TRBD1, a call that lacks DNA to check it against. The CDR3 consists of 13 residues. Germline CDR1 is ENHRY and CDR2 is SYGVKD. CDR3 protein: CAISGWASNEQFF.

The chain recombines TRBV5-1 with TRBJ2-7; the TCRdb call, TRBD1, lacks DNA for checking. This CDR3 contains 14 residues. CDR1 is SGHRS and CDR2 is YFSETQ in the germline V gene. Here the CDR3 reads CASSYKTGDYEQYF.

The gene calls are TRBV9 and TRBJ2-3; with no DNA, the TCRdb D assignment of TRBD1 cannot be verified. Germline values: CDR1 SGDLS, CDR2 YYNGEE. CDR3 length: 12 residues. The CDR3 here is CASSARDRAAYF. The variable domain in full, completed from reference TRBV9 and TRBJ2-3, reads DSGVTQTPKHLITATGQRVTLRCSPRSGDLSVYWYQQSLDQGLQFLIQYYNGEERAKGNILERFSAQQFPDLHSELNLSSLELGDSALYFCASSARDRAAYFGPGTRLTVL.

The gene calls are TRBV14 and TRBJ2-1; TCRdb proposes TRBD2, but this gene call is untestable without DNA. Germline V lookup: CDR1 SGHDN, CDR2 FVKESK. CDR3 length equals 15 residues. CDR3 region: CASSHSGRLNNEQFF.

The CDR3 is CASSRGAGELFF. The chain combines TRBV7-2 with TRBJ2-2; TCRdb returns TRBD1, unconfirmable since there is no DNA. CDR1 is SGHTA, CDR2 FQGNSA, per germline. This CDR3 has 12 residues.

The CDR3 region is CATSREGQRHSSTDTQYF. The V gene is TRBV15, the J gene TRBJ2-3. The CDR3 covers 18 residues. The germline V gene encodes CDR1 LNHNV and CDR2 YYDKDF (reference sequence).